Below are 8 T cell receptor beta chains sequenced from a single sample in a study of blood T cell repertoires in COVID-19. Repertoires were generated with immunoSEQ multiplex PCR, while TCRdb's copy carries only in-frame clones and drops some. The sample includes roughly 360,000 clones, approximately 87% seen only once; the top ten take approximately 1%. Sequencing was done on a sample of PBMCs or T cells enriched from blood (not recorded which). Source of these receptors: a young woman with acute COVID-19.

The V gene is TRBV19, the J gene TRBJ2-2, with 12 nucleotides matching TRBD2. Trimming removed 4 bases from V and 3 bases from J; junction bases left unmatched: 9. The length of the CDR3 is 18 residues. Looked up from germline, CDR1 is LNHDA and CDR2 is SQIVND (reference sequence). The CDR3 nucleotides are TGTGCCAGTAGTAAACCTCCGACTAGCGGGGGCTACACCGGGGAGCTGTTTTTT. Translated, it gives CASSKPPTSGGYTGELFF. The full variable domain, rest sourced from reference TRBV19 and TRBJ2-2, is DGGITQSPKYLFRKEGQNVTLSCEQNLNHDAMYWYRQDPGQGLRLIYYSQIVNDFQKGDIAEGYSVSREKKESFPLTVTSAQKNPTAFYLCASSKPPTSGGYTGELFFGEGSRLTVL.

The rearrangement links TRBV4-3 to TRBJ2-5, with TRBD2 matching over 9 bases. Germline V gives CDR1 LGHNA, CDR2 YSLEER. The CDR3 is made up of 16 amino acids. Trimming removed 1 base from V and 5 bases from J; junction bases left unmatched: 8. CDR3 in amino acids: CASSQGARGGSETQYF. In DNA form, the CDR3 reads TGCGCCAGCAGCCAAGGAGCGCGGGGGGGCTCGGAGACCCAGTACTTC.

V gene TRBV9 combines with J gene TRBJ1-2; D is unresolved. The CDR3 is 13 amino acids. Per germline, CDR1 SGDLS and CDR2 YYNGEE. V lost 4 bases and J 0 bases, leaving 7 bases between the germline ends. The CDR3 loop is CASSPVSNYGYTF. The CDR3 region has the DNA TGTGCCAGCAGCCCCGTCTCTAACTATGGCTACACCTTC.

V is TRBV3-1 (or the pseudogene TRBV3-2) and J is TRBJ1-5; D remains ambiguous. Germline assignment: CDR1 LGHDT and CDR2 YNNKEL (reference sequence). This CDR3 spans 15 amino acids. Trimming took off 1 base at V and 9 bases at J, with 16 bases between the two ends. CDR3 sequence reads: CASSQGGLLRGPQHF. In DNA, the CDR3 is TGTGCCAGCAGCCAAGGAGGCCTGCTTAGAGGGCCCCAGCATTTT.

V is TRBV7-2 and J is TRBJ2-7, with a tentative D call TRBD1 (6 bases). Germline V gene lookup returns CDR1 SGHTA and CDR2 FQGNSA. Trimming removed 2 bases at V and 1 base at J, with 18 bases between. The CDR3 length is 17 residues. This CDR3 reads CASSLKLTGRNSYEQYF. The CDR3 region has the DNA TGTGCCAGCAGCTTAAAATTGACAGGAAGGAATTCCTACGAGCAGTACTTC.

This clone showed up just once. The chain carries TRBV5-1 and TRBJ2-3; 8 positions agree with TRBD2. V dropped 4 bases and J dropped 2; count of bases not matched to a gene: 9. Germline V gene data show CDR1 as SGHRS and CDR2 as YFSETQ. CDR3 size: 16 residues. The CDR3 bases are TGCGCCAGCAGCCGGAAGGTAGCGGGGTACACAGATACGCAGTATTTT. As protein: CASSRKVAGYTDTQYF.

The chain recombines TRBV3-1 (or the pseudogene TRBV3-2) with TRBJ1-3; D might be TRBD1 (6 bases). Trimming pared 7 bases from V and 4 bases from J, leaving 11 bases between. The CDR3 length is 13 residues. Germline CDR1 and CDR2: LGHDT and YNNKEL (reference sequence). The CDR3 coding sequence is TGTGCCAGCATCTCGCAGGGGGGAAACACCATATATTTT. Amino acids: CASISQGGNTIYF.

CDR3 nucleotides: TGTGCCAGCAGCTTAGGCCTCGGCGAGCAGTACTTC. This translates into CASSLGLGEQYF. This chain links TRBV7-6 with TRBJ2-7; no firm D call. Trimming shortened V by 1 base and J by 6 bases, and 7 bases separated the two germline ends. There are 12 residues in the CDR3. Germline V lookup: CDR1 SGHVS, CDR2 FNYEAQ. The whole variable domain, filled in from reference TRBV7-6 and TRBJ2-7, reads GAGVSQSPRYKVTKRGQDVALRCDPISGHVSLYWYRQALGQGPEFLTYFNYEAQQDKSGLPNDRFSAERPEGSISTLTIQRTEQRDSAMYRCASSLGLGEQYFGPGTRLTVT.